Listed below are T cell receptor beta chains from one sample, sequenced in a study of OX40 agonist ivuxolimab in advanced cancers. The method was immunoSEQ multiplex PCR; TCRdb's version includes in-frame clones alone and lacks a portion of them. There are around 10,000 clones in the sample; less than 80% occur only once, and about 20% lies in the top ten. The source was CD4+ or CD8+ T cells sorted from blood, collected in a trial of the OX40 agonist ivuxolimab. The receptors originated from an adult with an advanced solid tumor such as melanoma, head and neck, liver or kidney cancer. CDR3s include the opening cysteine and the closing phenylalanine or tryptophan. The D gene is left open where the match is weak.

TRBV7-2,14,TRBD2,CASSLVVAGYEQYF
TRBV30,11,NA,CAWSAGSEQYF
TRBV5-1,15,NA,CASSDGVSGATEAFF
TRBV4-1,13,TRBD1,CASRTGGNTEAFF
TRBV7-9,14,NA,CASSPLEGPVGYTF
TRBV5-1,19,TRBD1,CASSLAPHSTGGSGNTIYF
TRBV28,15,TRBD1,CASSFPSDRDNEQYF
TRBV5-6,13,NA,CASRLPGTGELFF
TRBV7-6,13,NA,CASSPGAGYEQYF
TRBV7-6,19,NA,CASSSPFHPSSEATDTQYF
TRBV10-3,14,TRBD1,CAISDGQVNQPQHF
TRBV7-9,12,NA,CASRVDTGELFF
TRBV18,13,NA,CASSPSGGEKLFF
TRBV7-9,15,NA,CASSLQGTNTGELFF
TRBV21-1,13,NA,CASTDRGMTEAFF
TRBV19,14,TRBD1,CASSTGGLSSPLHF
TRBV28,17,TRBD1,CASSSPQTDRGLREQYF
TRBV7-3,15,NA,CASSLVWEGNQPQHF
TRBV19,14,TRBD1,CASTTRDSLEGYTF
TRBV7-9,16,TRBD2,CASSETSGGLTDTQYF
TRBV9,16,TRBD2,CASSEGGLAGKETQYF
TRBV9,14,NA,CASSVAGKNTEAFF
TRBV30,13,NA,CAWSDGGLTEAFF
TRBV9,15,TRBD1,CASSADVGQGWGYTF
TRBV9,18,TRBD2,CASSAGTSGTQSSYEQYF
TRBV19,14,NA,CASSIMPQGHGYTF
TRBV6-5,14,TRBD1,CASFPGTGFNEQFF
TRBV13,13,NA,CASSLGLVVSQFF